This TCR beta chain was captured by sequencing in a study of cytomegalovirus exposure and HLA in healthy donors (dated by TCRdb to 2017 to 2019). For context, the study as a whole: According to an earlier analysis of several hundred of the donors, about 179 million T cells yielded 90 million to 130 million unique TCR beta sequences and about 300 Gb of sequence data. An early release that covered approximately 600 HLA-typed donors contained 300 to 350 gigabases of sequencing data and around 85 million unique TCR sequences. Of the roughly 400 genotyped donors, over 80% were placed in the genetic ancestry cluster associated with self-reported Caucasian donors. The study aimed to test whether signatures of past pathogen exposure could be identified by cataloging public T cell receptors. The T cell repertoires of several hundred subjects were profiled by immunosequencing and related to cytomegalovirus serostatus. Besides the first cohort of roughly 640 subjects, a separate validation cohort made up of over 95 different subjects was used. High-throughput TCR immunosequencing, statistical association of individual TCRs with disease status, and machine learning were combined to predict cytomegalovirus infection status. In a later analysis, previously published TCR beta repertoires from more than 500 donors were re-analyzed and high-resolution HLA genotyping was added so that TCR occurrence patterns could be studied. Rather than drawing on any new phenotypic data, the later analysis identified candidate immune exposures from TCR beta sequences and the way those sequences occurred across donors. In an earlier analysis of 587 of the donors, high-throughput TCR beta sequencing was used to judge whether each TCR beta V gene segment behaved as functional or pseudogenic. Donor age, sex, ethnicity and CMV serostatus were compiled together with the repertoire data. A later genetic analysis used genome-wide SNP genotypes for about three fifths of the 666 donors, treating that subset as a discovery cohort. All discovery cohort repertoires had been generated on a single sequencing platform. Both class I and class II loci were covered by HLA typing, at four-digit resolution. Typing coverage differed by locus: A, B, C, DRB1 and DQB1 were typed in about 620-630 donors, DQA1 in about 550, DPA1 in 600 to 610, and DPB1 in roughly 450. Roughly five DR-DQ haplotypes were handled as single units for association and clustering, since linkage in the cohort was strong. Among some 400 genotyped donors of the cohort, an average of around 250,000 unique TCR beta nucleotide sequences was sequenced per donor, of which approximately 19% were non-productive. Study-wide conclusions, independent of this receptor: A later analysis found that most CMV-associated TCR beta chains appeared HLA-restricted, with HLA associations seemingly driven largely by CMV exposure. The 87-base-pair reads could not distinguish some IMGT-functional V segments, including TRBV6-2 and TRBV6-3, so those segments were excluded. At a false discovery rate of 0.05, a later analysis linked under 20,000 TCR beta sequences to specific HLA alleles. According to the authors, the approach could potentially be generalized to other disease states and immunological phenotypes. According to a later analysis, TCR association rates differed among HLA loci, with DRB1 alleles showing the most associated TCRs and HLA-C alleles showing the fewest. A later genetic analysis reported fewer N-insertions in productive TCRs among donors in an Asian-associated ancestry cluster than the roughly 700-donor mean. For the cohort, immune exposure information was limited to CMV serostatus. Approximately 16 rarely observed V segments, including chromosome 9 orphons, were excluded from the earlier analysis of almost 600 of the donors because counts were too low. In a later genetic analysis, a missense DCLRE1C variant was associated with V-gene and J-gene trimming of TCR beta chains, and the association was replicated in an independent cohort. A further reported finding was that TCR beta sequences accurately predicted the HLA-A and HLA-B alleles for most subjects in the first cohort. The classifier was reported to diagnose cytomegalovirus status with high specificity and sensitivity in both the original and validation cohorts. Linkage disequilibrium might explain the correlated functional status among segregating V segments, but an unknown experimental factor could not be ruled out. Across donors, most TCR sequences were observed very rarely, whereas some public TCRs were present in many individuals. This cohort had only TCR beta chains sequenced, and the lack of alpha or paired-chain data limited which features could be detected. Roughly uniform sequencing depth across donors was assumed in presence/absence analyses, although this assumption may not hold. Because HLA typing was missing for some donors at each locus, association tests included only the typed subset. When HLA alleles, especially DR and DQ, strongly co-occurred, attributing TCR associations to individual alleles was difficult. A few of the identified cytomegalovirus-associated TCR beta chains were confirmed in vitro to be specific for cytomegalovirus antigens. A group of highly shared sequence variants was considered likely to be a technical artifact of the sequencing pipeline. The study gave a list of more than 150 TCR beta chains associated with cytomegalovirus. A later analysis reported that several top co-occurrence clusters appeared linked to parvovirus B19, influenza, CMV and Epstein-Barr virus. In an earlier analysis of about 600 of the donors, most TCR beta V segments appeared in productive rearrangements about 90% or about 30% of the time, broadly matching IMGT annotations. In a later analysis, HLA-associated TCR beta chains were found to be more clonally expanded and to have lower generation probabilities than equally common non-associated chains.

CDR1 and CDR2 are drawn from the germline V gene: SGHVS, FQNEAQ. The trim is 4 bases for V and 2 bases for J, with a gap of 6 bases between the germline ends. Inclusive of the bounding cysteine and phenylalanine, the CDR3 is 12 residues long. Left in the record is the CDR3 DNA by itself, 36 bases read in frame from the first base. In total, more than 500 healthy bone marrow donors made up the cohort. At the time of sampling, every cohort member was nominally healthy, though immune exposures that went unrecorded were likely present. The donor tested CMV seropositive and was one of the 289 seropositive cohort members. Every donor gave a peripheral blood sample, and the peripheral blood mononuclear cells from that sample were used for TCR beta sequencing. The Qiagen DNeasy Blood Extraction Kit was used to extract genomic DNA from the blood cell samples. Receptor amplification or capture employed the immunoSEQ multiplex PCR assay. The multiplex PCR relied on a mix of 60 forward primers for TCR Vbeta segments and 13 reverse primers for TCR Jbeta segments. The CDR3 region of rearranged TCR beta genes was amplified from genomic DNA with a multiplex PCR assay. The Illumina HiSeq System was used to sequence the amplified TCR beta libraries as 87-base-pair reads. The published analysis was carried out like this. A later analysis counted tens of millions of unique TCR beta chains across the approximately 700 repertoires, and around 12 million of these chains were shared by at least two donors. Raw reads were error-corrected and collapsed into unique sequences by a nearest-neighbor algorithm in which closely related sequences were merged to remove PCR and sequencing errors. Alignment of CDR3 sequences to IMGT reference sequences was used to assign V, D and J gene segments. For a sequence to be retained, a match of at least six nucleotides was required to both a V gene segment and a J gene segment. Rearrangements were called productive when the CDR3 lacked stop codons and stayed in frame with V and J; all others were non-productive. CDR3 was defined by IMGT convention, running from the second conserved V-encoded cysteine to the conserved J-encoded phenylalanine. Sequences without an unambiguous match to a single V gene segment were excluded from the earlier analysis of a few hundred of the donors. In an earlier analysis of several hundred of the donors, V segments were called functional above 56.7% productive rearrangements and were called segregating when the between-donor standard deviation exceeded 5%. A statistical classification framework was developed to diagnose cytomegalovirus status using the catalog of TCR beta chain sequences. In a later analysis, TCR nucleotide sequences were compared against IMGT/GENE-DB human TR gene sequences so that V and J genes could be assigned. The TCRdist pipeline was used in a later analysis to assign CDR3 sequences and most-parsimonious VDJ recombination scenarios. In a later analysis, every TCR beta chain was defined by the combination of its CDR3 amino acid sequence and its V-gene family, and reads without a unique V-gene family were dropped. As a way to deal with suspected cross-contamination and a sequencing artifact, a later analysis dropped hundreds of nucleotide sequences that were highly shared and had low generation probability. A later analysis calculated a clonal expansion index for each public chain from normalized within-repertoire ranks of inferred template counts. In a later analysis, generation probabilities were computed with a VDJ recombination model fitted to out-of-frame rearrangements, and the resulting probabilities were checked against IGoR. In a later analysis, TCR-TCR, TCR-HLA and TCR-CMV co-occurrence was scored with hypergeometric tests, and a repertoire-size bias correction was applied to TCR pairs. A later analysis estimated false discovery rates by permuting HLA or CMV assignments 20 times. A later analysis grouped co-occurring TCRs with DBSCAN, adding TCRdist sequence similarity when clustering within HLA-allele-positive subsets. Repertoires with fewer than 30,000 or more than 120,000 public chains, plus five repertoires with anomalous nucleotide sharing, were excluded from co-occurrence clustering. TCRdb took over this immuneACCESS table, retaining in-frame rearrangements with V and J assigned. Such tables are incomplete; in checked studies, under half of the missing clones stem from an unresolved V gene, and the remainder is unexplained. Clonal size and the V and J genes are those of that table, whereas D and trimming came from the DNA. For this sample there are about 120,000 clones; 60% to 85% appear just once. The ten top clones hold about 2.5% of the sample.

As concerns this clone: Its antigen is still unknown. One base away there is no much larger clone; base qualities are not given.

Source material: PBMCs. The V gene is TRBV7-8 and the J gene is TRBJ2-7, with the D gene not clear enough to name. The clonotype originates from a woman aged 40-49 years in good health and CMV-seropositive. The DNA sequence reads TGTGCCAGCAGCTCACAGCCCTACGAGCAGTACTTC. Its protein reads: CASSSQPYEQYF.